This TCR beta chain was sequenced in a study of cytomegalovirus exposure and HLA in healthy donors listed by TCRdb under 2017. About the investigation overall: A later analysis indicated that the 95 to 150 validation repertoires were generated on the platform also employed for the 700 or so repertoires of the first cohort. Besides the first cohort of 550 to 750 subjects, a separate validation cohort made up of about 120 different subjects was used. The aim of the study was to test whether cataloging public T cell receptors could identify signatures of past pathogen exposure. To predict cytomegalovirus infection status, the study brought together high-throughput TCR immunosequencing, statistical association of individual TCRs with disease status, and machine learning.

Separate from the roughly 650-subject first cohort, the validation cohort of 90 to 150 subjects was the group to which the donors belonged. Spanning cysteine to phenylalanine, the CDR3 consists of 15 amino acids. The kept DNA is CDR3 alone, 45 bases in frame from the first base. V is trimmed back by 2 bases and J by 5 bases, and the junction contains 5 bases that no gene match accounts for. The germline V gene provides CDR1 MRHNA and CDR2 SNTAGT. Preparation of the library involved the immunoSEQ multiplex PCR assay. The paper's processing steps were these. To diagnose cytomegalovirus status from the catalog of TCR beta chain sequences, a statistical classification framework was built. TCRdb took over this immuneACCESS table, retaining in-frame rearrangements with V and J assigned. Such tables are incomplete; in checked studies, under half of the missing clones stem from an unresolved V gene, and the remainder is unexplained. D and trimming were read from the DNA, whereas the V and J calls and clone size are those reported in that table. This sample gives tens of thousands of clones in total; just under 95% of them show up just once. The ten largest make up 1.4% of the sample.

This clone was seen more than once but under ten times. Its antigen is currently not known. The record has no base qualities; no much larger clone is one base away. Results the study describes overall, beyond this receptor: A few of the identified cytomegalovirus-associated TCR beta chains were confirmed in vitro to be specific for cytomegalovirus antigens. A later analysis lacked HLA typing for the validation cohort, so it scored co-occurrence in that cohort across all 110 or so repertoires. Across donors, most TCR sequences were observed very rarely, whereas some public TCRs were present in many individuals. According to the authors, the approach could potentially be generalized to other disease states and immunological phenotypes. The study listed around 160 TCR beta chains as associated with cytomegalovirus. Subsequent analysis determined that TCRs grouped into clusters in the first cohort also showed a tendency toward co-occurrence across the roughly 130 validation repertoires, and 94% of cluster scores exceeded 0. The classifier was reported to diagnose cytomegalovirus status with high specificity and sensitivity in both the original and validation cohorts.

Recombination joined TRBV6-4 with TRBJ2-1; 8 nucleotides in the junction match TRBD2. This receptor was identified in a man younger than 35 in good health and CMV-seropositive. The sequenced sample was PBMCs. The nucleotides are TGTGCCAGCAGTGACAACCTAGCGGGTAACAATGAGCAGTTCTTC. Its protein reads: CASSDNLAGNNEQFF.